This is a list of T cell receptor beta chains from one sample in a study of blood T cell repertoires in COVID-19. Some clones are missing from TCRdb's copy, which holds only in-frame ones; the method was immunoSEQ multiplex PCR. The table lists hundreds of thousands of clones, roughly 88% of them singletons, with approximately 2.1% in the top ten. Material: PBMCs or T cells enriched from blood (not recorded which). These receptors all stem from a woman aged 50 to 60 who had recovered from COVID-19. The CDR3 runs from the conserved cysteine through the conserved F or W. A D gene is named only where the DNA matches it firmly. Size values are once, few and many counts, or a class for expanded clones, and some rows have none.

v_gene: TRBV10-1
abundance: -
len: 15
d_gene: -
j_gene: TRBJ1-1
CDR3aa: CASSGLGGEITEAFF
CDR3nt: TGCGCCAGCAGTGGACTTGGGGGGGAAATAACTGAAGCTTTCTTT

v_gene: TRBV7-2
abundance: -
len: 14
d_gene: -
j_gene: TRBJ2-4
CDR3aa: CASSLGGAKNIQYF
CDR3nt: TGTGCCAGCAGCCTAGGAGGGGCCAAAAACATTCAGTACTTC

v_gene: TRBV30
abundance: -
len: 16
d_gene: TRBD1
j_gene: TRBJ1-1
CDR3aa: CAWSPGQSFMNTEAFF
CDR3nt: TGTGCCTGGAGCCCGGGACAGAGCTTCATGAACACTGAAGCTTTCTTT

v_gene: TRBV10-1
abundance: -
len: 13
d_gene: TRBD2
j_gene: TRBJ2-3
CDR3aa: CASSVAGADTQYF
CDR3nt: TGCGCCAGCAGTGTAGCGGGGGCAGATACGCAGTATTTT

v_gene: TRBV6-2/TRBV6-3
abundance: once
len: 16
d_gene: -
j_gene: TRBJ1-1
CDR3aa: CASSYIIGGADTEAFF
CDR3nt: TGTGCCAGCAGTTATATCATCGGGGGGGCTGACACTGAAGCTTTCTTT

v_gene: TRBV6-2/TRBV6-3
abundance: -
len: 15
d_gene: TRBD1
j_gene: TRBJ1-2
CDR3aa: CASSRLGQYSYGYTF
CDR3nt: TGTGCCAGCAGTCGTTTGGGACAGTACTCCTATGGCTACACCTTC

v_gene: TRBV4-1
abundance: -
len: 15
d_gene: TRBD2
j_gene: TRBJ2-1
CDR3aa: CASSLNLAGRGEQFF
CDR3nt: TGCGCCAGCAGCCTAAATCTAGCCGGGAGGGGTGAGCAGTTCTTC

v_gene: TRBV29-1
abundance: -
len: 17
d_gene: -
j_gene: TRBJ2-7
CDR3aa: CSVQGQRPGQVLYEQYF
CDR3nt: TGCAGCGTACAAGGCCAGAGACCGGGACAAGTACTCTACGAGCAGTACTTC

v_gene: TRBV11-2
abundance: -
len: 15
d_gene: TRBD2
j_gene: TRBJ2-3
CDR3aa: CASSQGTSGKDTQYF
CDR3nt: TGTGCCAGCAGCCAAGGGACTAGCGGGAAGGATACGCAGTATTTT

v_gene: TRBV5-1
abundance: -
len: 14
d_gene: -
j_gene: TRBJ1-6
CDR3aa: CASSLGQMNSPLHF
CDR3nt: TGCGCCAGCAGCTTGGGTCAGATGAATTCACCCCTCCACTTT

v_gene: TRBV5-4
abundance: few
len: 16
d_gene: -
j_gene: TRBJ1-1
CDR3aa: CASSLEGPQLNTEAFF
CDR3nt: TGTGCCAGCAGCTTGGAGGGGCCTCAACTGAACACTGAAGCTTTCTTT

v_gene: TRBV24-1
abundance: -
len: 12
d_gene: -
j_gene: TRBJ2-1
CDR3aa: CATAGQRDEQFF
CDR3nt: TGTGCCACGGCCGGACAGAGGGATGAGCAGTTCTTC

v_gene: TRBV19
abundance: -
len: 12
d_gene: TRBD2
j_gene: TRBJ2-1
CDR3aa: CASSESGGEQFF
CDR3nt: TGTGCCAGTAGTGAAAGCGGGGGGGAGCAGTTCTTC

v_gene: TRBV28
abundance: -
len: 16
d_gene: TRBD2
j_gene: TRBJ2-1
CDR3aa: CASTPGGSGFRGEQFF
CDR3nt: TGTGCCAGCACCCCTGGGGGTAGCGGGTTTCGGGGTGAGCAGTTCTTC

v_gene: TRBV7-7
abundance: once
len: 19
d_gene: -
j_gene: TRBJ2-6
CDR3aa: CASSQETSSRGPGANVLTF
CDR3nt: TGTGCTAGCAGCCAAGAAACATCCTCCAGGGGTCCAGGGGCCAACGTCCTGACTTTC

v_gene: TRBV29-1
abundance: -
len: 13
d_gene: TRBD1
j_gene: TRBJ2-7
CDR3aa: CSVGQGGDYEQYF
CDR3nt: TGCAGCGTTGGACAGGGTGGTGACTACGAGCAGTACTTC

v_gene: TRBV7-2
abundance: -
len: 11
d_gene: TRBD1
j_gene: TRBJ2-7
CDR3aa: CASSPRGEQYF
CDR3nt: TGTGCCAGCAGCCCCAGGGGGGAGCAGTACTTC

v_gene: TRBV7-3
abundance: once
len: 15
d_gene: -
j_gene: TRBJ2-5
CDR3aa: CASSLYRGPQETQYF
CDR3nt: TGTGCCAGCAGCCTCTATAGGGGTCCACAAGAGACCCAGTACTTC

v_gene: TRBV25-1
abundance: -
len: 13
d_gene: -
j_gene: TRBJ1-5
CDR3aa: CASGGTLSQPQHF
CDR3nt: TGTGCCAGCGGGGGGACTTTAAGTCAGCCCCAGCATTTT

v_gene: TRBV11-3
abundance: -
len: 13
d_gene: -
j_gene: TRBJ2-1
CDR3aa: CASSHRGGSEQFF
CDR3nt: TGTGCCAGCAGCCATAGGGGGGGAAGCGAGCAGTTCTTC

v_gene: TRBV18
abundance: -
len: 15
d_gene: TRBD1
j_gene: TRBJ2-5
CDR3aa: CASSPPDRGRETQYF
CDR3nt: TGTGCCAGCTCACCACCGGACAGGGGGCGAGAGACCCAGTACTTC